This T cell receptor beta chain was sequenced for a study of shared clonotypes between healthy human individuals. General observations from the study: Donors were few, which limited the genetic and exposure-history diversity represented.

Per germline, CDR1 MNHEY and CDR2 SMNVEV (reference sequence). J was trimmed by 0 bases and V by 5 bases; bases with no gene match: 12. This CDR3 is built from 19 residues. To note about this clone: Its antigen is unidentified.

The authors sequenced unsorted PBMC DNA on ten immunoSEQ deep assay plates. Methods used by the authors: From ImmunoSEQ came sequences covering only the junction and carrying no quality scores, so filtering differed. Clones were sequenced by immunoSEQ multiplex PCR, and TCRdb holds only the in-frame ones, with some missing. V and J calls and clone size are as listed in that table; D and trimming were resolved from the DNA. Of about half a million clones in the sample, around 80% were seen once. V and J are TRBV27 and TRBJ2-1; TRBD2 aligns across 11 bases. The source of this sequence is a woman in her forties in good health. Some clones in this sample may be carry-over from other donors' samples. The material sequenced was PBMCs. CDR3 DNA sequence: TGTGCCAGCAGTCCCCCGGGACTAGCGGCTAAATTCTCCTACAATGAGCAGTTCTTC. This encodes CASSPPGLAAKFSYNEQFF.